Sequencing of this TCR beta chain was carried out in a study of blood T cell repertoires in COVID-19 (TCRdb year 2020). About the study as a whole: The collaborator samples originated in the United States, Italy and Spain and spanned the acute and convalescent phases of COVID-19. Subjects who had been exposed to COVID-19, were actively infected with it, or had recovered from it provided the deeply sampled blood TCRbeta repertoires that made up the dataset. Where HLA class I and class II types were available, the types were taken from metadata supplied by the sample provider, not from assay-based typing. The prospective study material was composed of cDNA or gDNA derived from T cells, B-cell-depleted T cells, or PBMCs. Nearly every sample came with metadata listing a de-identified subject ID, COVID-19 status, age in years and sex. Samples were obtained from the ongoing ImmuneRACE study (first 160 participants) and from about 1,300 subjects provided by 6 global collaborators. The repertoires were made available in a free public database intended to serve as a resource for research on the immune response to SARS-CoV-2.

TCRbeta CDR3 regions were amplified from genomic DNA using the immunoSEQ Assay, a bias-controlled multiplex PCR. The authors processed their data as follows. Nucleated cell counts per sample were estimated from amplification of reference gene primers within the assay. To quantify the absolute abundance of each unique TCRbeta CDR3 rearrangement, sequence reads were collapsed and filtered. For each sample, productive Simpson clonality was calculated by taking the square root of Simpson's diversity index across productive rearrangements. TCRdb stores this immuneACCESS table with in-frame sequences only. Part of the clones is absent; in the studies checked, under half of the shortfall reflects unresolved V genes, and no reason is known for the rest. The D gene and trimming were derived from the DNA, and the V and J assignments and clone size from that table. Across this sample there are around 310,000 clones, with about nine tenths seen only once. Almost 9.5% of the sample comes from the top ten.

The junction shows trimming of 1 base on V and 4 bases on J, plus 11 bases between the germline ends. The CDR3 holds 14 amino acids from the cysteine to the phenylalanine. This entry keeps only the CDR3 DNA: 42 bases, framed from base 1. Looking up the germline V gene yields CDR1 SGHRS and CDR2 YFSETQ. In the prospective study, participants were about 18 to 95 years old, resided in about two dozen geographic areas of the United States, and were enrolled through a virtual design. In the prospective study, cohorts were assigned on the basis of participant-reported clinical history obtained from a screening survey and a study questionnaire. ImmuneRACE Cohort 3 recovered participants were defined by two consecutive negative NP/OP PCR tests, healthcare professional clearance, or symptom resolution. Each participant in the prospective study had whole blood, serum and a nasopharyngeal or oropharyngeal swab collected by mobile phlebotomists. Additional blood draws and questionnaires over a 2-month period could optionally be provided by prospective study participants. Blood samples from the prospective study were shipped frozen or at room temperature prior to DNA extraction.

Points the paper makes about the study in general: The amount of clinical and demographic metadata varied by source and participant and was provided uncurated.

Points on this clone: The specificity of this receptor is unknown. No quality values exist for individual bases; no much larger clone is one base distant.

Sample: PBMCs or T cells enriched from blood (not recorded which). The receptor was derived from a woman in her thirties who had recovered from COVID-19. The chain employs TRBV5-1 and TRBJ2-5; a tentative D call is TRBD1 (5 bases match). This receptor carries the CDR3 CASSLSFRAETQYF. The DNA sequence is as follows: TGCGCCAGCAGCTTGTCTTTCAGGGCAGAGACCCAGTACTTC.